This entry features one T cell receptor beta chain sequence. Germline V gene data show CDR1 as SGHTA and CDR2 as FQGNSA. This CDR3 has 14 amino acids. The V end was cut by 5 bases, the J end by 8 bases, with 18 bases between. The data were taken from a study of blood T cell repertoires in COVID-19. Sequencing was performed with immunoSEQ multiplex PCR; in TCRdb, only in-frame clones are kept and a portion is missing. The profile shows approximately 98,000 clones, approximately 84% of them singletons. The source material was peripheral blood. This sequence joins TRBV7-2 and TRBJ1-2; the D gene is possibly TRBD1 (6 bases). The clonotype originates from a woman at least 80 years old with acute or convalescent COVID-19. This CDR3 is CASSNLVGARGYTF. The DNA of the CDR3 is TGTGCCAGCAGCAATCTCGTGGGGGCTAGGGGCTACACCTTC.